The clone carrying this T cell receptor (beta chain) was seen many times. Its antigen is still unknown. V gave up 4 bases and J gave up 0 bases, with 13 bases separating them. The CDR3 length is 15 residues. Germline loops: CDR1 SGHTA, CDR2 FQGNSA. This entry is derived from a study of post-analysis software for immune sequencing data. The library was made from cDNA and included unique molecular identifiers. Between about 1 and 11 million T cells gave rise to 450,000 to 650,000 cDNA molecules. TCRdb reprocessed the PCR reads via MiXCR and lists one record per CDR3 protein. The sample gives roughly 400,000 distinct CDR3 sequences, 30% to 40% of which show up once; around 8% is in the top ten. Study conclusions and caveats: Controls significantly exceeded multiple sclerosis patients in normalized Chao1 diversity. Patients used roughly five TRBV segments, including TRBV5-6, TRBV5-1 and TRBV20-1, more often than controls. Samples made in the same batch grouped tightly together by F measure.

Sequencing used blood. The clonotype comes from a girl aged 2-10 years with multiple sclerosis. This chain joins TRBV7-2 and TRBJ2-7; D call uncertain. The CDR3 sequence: CASSSVGLTSYEQYF. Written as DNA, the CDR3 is TGTGCCAGCAGCTCCGTAGGCCTCACCTCCTACGAGCAGTACTTC.